The 18 T cell receptor beta chains below all came from one sample that was sequenced in a study of blood T cell repertoires in COVID-19. Sequencing used immunoSEQ multiplex PCR; TCRdb keeps in-frame clones, though not all of them. The sample lists 140,000 or so clones; around 90% were seen once. Sequenced: peripheral blood. Receptor source: a man aged 65-85 years with acute or convalescent COVID-19.

V is TRBV18 and J is TRBJ1-2, with TRBD1 matching over 7 bases. Germline loops: CDR1 KGHSH, CDR2 LQKENI. Germline trimming cut 3 bases from V and 0 bases from J; bases unmatched to any gene: 4. The CDR3 spans 15 residues. The CDR3 nucleotides read TGTGCCAGCTCACCCCCCGGGACAGCTAACTATGGCTACACCTTC. It translates to CASSPPGTANYGYTF. The whole variable domain, filled in from reference TRBV18 and TRBJ1-2, reads NAGVMQNPRHLVRRRGQEARLRCSPMKGHSHVYWYRQLPEEGLKFMVYLQKENIIDESGMPKERFSAEFPKEGPSILRIQQVVRGDSAAYFCASSPPGTANYGYTFGSGTRLTVV.

V is TRBV5-6 and J is TRBJ2-7; D remains unclear. CDR3 size: 12 residues. CDR1 is SGHDT, CDR2 YYEEEE, per germline. V lost 4 bases, J lost 0 bases, and 5 bases lay in between. The CDR3 nucleotides are TGTGCCAGCAGCGTCAGCTCCTACGAGCAGTACTTC. This encodes CASSVSSYEQYF.

The J gene is TRBJ2-7, the V gene TRBV3-1 (or the pseudogene TRBV3-2), with a tentative D call TRBD2 (5 bases). CDR1 is LGHDT, CDR2 YNNKEL, per germline (reference sequence). The CDR3 consists of 12 residues. V was trimmed by 2 bases and J by 6 bases, leaving 8 bases between them. In DNA form, the CDR3 reads TGTGCCAGCAGCCAACGAGGAGGCGAGCAGTACTTC. Translation: CASSQRGGEQYF.

The chain recombines TRBV24-1 with TRBJ2-3; possibly TRBD2 for D (6 bases). The CDR3 is 15 residues long. V lost 4 bases and J lost 3, with 13 bases in between. Germline V gene lookup returns CDR1 KGHDR and CDR2 SFDVKD. The CDR3 is CATSEGVGGTDTQYF. The CDR3 region has the DNA TGTGCCACCAGTGAGGGGGTTGGAGGGACAGATACGCAGTATTTT.

This clone has only a few counts. The CDR3, as DNA: TGTGCCAGCAGCTCATTTGGACAGGGCGCGGATACGCAGTATTTT. It translates to CASSSFGQGADTQYF. The chain uses TRBV11-2 and TRBJ2-3, with TRBD1 matching over 8 bases. The J segment lost 6 bases and the V segment lost 4 bases, leaving 9 bases of the junction unmatched. CDR3 length: 15 residues. Germline loops: CDR1 SGHAT, CDR2 FQNNGV.

This chain links TRBV5-4 with TRBJ2-7, with TRBD1 identical over 7 bases. Germline loops: CDR1 SGHNT, CDR2 YYREEE (reference sequence). After removal of 0 bases from V and 0 bases from J, the junction contained 6 bases not matched to a gene. The CDR3 totals 16 residues. The CDR3 spells CASSLGGTAFSYEQYF. The DNA for the CDR3 is TGTGCCAGCAGCTTGGGTGGGACAGCCTTCTCCTACGAGCAGTACTTC.

The chain employs TRBV7-8 and TRBJ1-5; the D is unclear. V was trimmed by 1 base and J by 7 bases, leaving 8 bases between them. CDR3 length equals 13 residues. Germline lookup yields CDR1 SGHVS and CDR2 FQNEAQ. CDR3: CASSLEVEQPQHF. As DNA, the CDR3 is TGTGCCAGCAGCTTAGAAGTGGAGCAGCCCCAGCATTTT.

V and J are TRBV28 and TRBJ2-7; D gene ambiguous. The germline CDR1 and CDR2 sequences are MDHEN and SYDVKM. The CDR3 is 11 amino acids. Trimming pared 2 bases from V and 5 bases from J, leaving 4 bases between. The CDR3 spells CASSLVNEQYF. As DNA, the CDR3 is TGTGCCAGCAGTTTAGTCAACGAGCAGTACTTC.

V and J are TRBV6-5 and TRBJ2-3; D is possibly TRBD2 (6 bases). This CDR3 has 15 amino acids. The germline CDR1 and CDR2 sequences are MNHEY and SVGAGI. V dropped 3 bases and J dropped 0 bases, with 10 bases sitting between them. The CDR3 loop is CASSYTSSSTDTQYF. CDR3 nucleotides: TGTGCCAGCAGTTATACTAGCTCTAGCACAGATACGCAGTATTTT.

This clone was observed a single time. The CDR3 sequence: CASSFGGNQPQHF. CDR3 coding DNA: TGTGCCAGCAGCTTCGGGGGCAATCAGCCCCAGCATTTT. The rearrangement links TRBV7-9 to TRBJ1-5; D is uncertain. Germline lookup yields CDR1 SEHNR and CDR2 FQNEAQ (reference sequence). V was clipped by 3 bases and J by 2 bases, with 5 bases between them. The CDR3 loop spans 13 amino acids. Full variable domain (rest looked up from reference TRBV7-9 and TRBJ1-5): DTGVSQNPRHKITKRGQNVTFRCDPISEHNRLYWYRQTLGQGPEFLTYFQNEAQLEKSRLLSDRFSAERPKGSFSTLEIQRTEQGDSAMYLCASSFGGNQPQHFGDGTRLSIL.

The genes are TRBV10-1 and TRBJ2-2, with a weak D call TRBD1 (6 bases). The CDR3 contains 16 residues. The ends were cut back, 3 bases at V and 1 base at J, with 12 bases in the middle. The V gene's germline CDR1 is WNHNN and CDR2 SYGVQD (reference sequence). Here the CDR3 reads CASSDHRTVNTGELFF. CDR3 nucleotides: TGCGCCAGCAGTGATCACCGGACAGTGAACACCGGGGAGCTGTTTTTT.

The CDR3 spells CASSMVGARLSEQYF. DNA of the CDR3: TGTGCCAGTAGTATGGTTGGGGCTCGTCTCTCCGAGCAGTACTTC. The chain joins TRBV19 to TRBJ2-7; tentative D call: TRBD1 (5 bases). From germline, CDR1 is LNHDA and CDR2 SQIVND (reference sequence). With 3 bases removed from V and 6 bases from J, the gap between germline ends came to 18 bases. The CDR3 runs to 15 residues.

The V and J genes are TRBV28 and TRBJ1-2, with TRBD1 matching over 7 bases. V shed 8 bases, J shed 1 base, and the junction held 7 bases outside the gene matches. The germline V gene has CDR1 MDHEN and CDR2 SYDVKM. This CDR3 has 14 residues. CDR3 DNA: TGTGCCAGCCGTCAGACAGGGCTTAACTATGGCTACACCTTC. Its translation: CASRQTGLNYGYTF.

The chain uses TRBV21-1 and TRBJ1-5; the DNA was not compared with TRBD1, the D call given in the table. TRBV21-1 is assigned pseudogene status. CDR3 length equals 18 residues. The CDR3 spells CASSKERGQAAHTQPQHF. The CDR3 nucleotides are TGTGCCAGCAGCAAAGAGAGGGGACAGGCGGCCCATACCCAGCCCCAGCATTTT.

The chain uses TRBV19 and TRBJ2-2; D is perhaps TRBD1 (5 bases). This CDR3 contains 16 residues. Germline V gene data show CDR1 as LNHDA and CDR2 as SQIVND (reference sequence). V was trimmed by 3 bases and J by 0 bases, leaving 11 bases between them. CDR3 DNA sequence: TGTGCCAGTAGTATTTCGACAGACGCGAACACCGGGGAGCTGTTTTTT. Protein product: CASSISTDANTGELFF.

The chain has TRBV30 and TRBJ2-3; the D gene is possibly TRBD2 (5 bases). V dropped 1 base and J dropped 4 bases, with 9 bases sitting between them. The CDR3 contains 13 residues. The germline V gene has CDR1 GTSNPN and CDR2 SVGIG (reference sequence). For the CDR3, the DNA is TGTGCCTGGAGTGGGCGAGGGTCAGATACGCAGTATTTT. It is translated as CAWSGRGSDTQYF. Combining the CDR3 with reference TRBV30 and TRBJ2-3 gives the whole variable domain SQTIHQWPATLVQPVGSPLSLECTVEGTSNPNLYWYRQAAGRGLQLLFYSVGIGQISSEVPQNLSASRPQDRQFILSSKKLLLSDSGFYLCAWSGRGSDTQYFGPGTRLTVL.

CDR3 sequence (DNA): TGCGCCAGCAGCCTGGGACAGGGCGATGAGCAGTTCTTC. Its translation is CASSLGQGDEQFF. The J gene is TRBJ2-1, the V gene TRBV4-1; TRBD1 aligns across 9 bases. The length of the CDR3 is 13 residues. J gave up 8 bases and V 4 bases, and 3 bases lay outside the gene matches. Per the germline V gene, CDR1 is MGHRA and CDR2 is YSYEKL.

The V gene is TRBV6-5, the J gene TRBJ1-4; 8 bases map to TRBD1. J was trimmed by 5 bases and V by 6 bases; bases with no gene match: 5. Per the germline V gene, CDR1 is MNHEY and CDR2 is SVGAGI. The CDR3 contains 14 residues. The CDR3 bases are TGTGCCAGCAGCCACAGGGGGATGAATGAAAAACTGTTTTTT. Its translation is CASSHRGMNEKLFF.